A selection of T cell receptor beta chains follows, all from one sample in a study of blood T cell repertoires in COVID-19. The method was immunoSEQ multiplex PCR; TCRdb's version includes in-frame clones alone and lacks a portion of them. The top ten hold about 25% of the sample, which has 150,000 to 200,000 clones, 60% to 80% seen once. Sample: peripheral blood. The receptors here all came from a woman in her seventies with acute or convalescent COVID-19. Each CDR3 is given with its conserved first and last residue. Each record gives: J gene, D gene, clone size, V gene, CDR3 protein, CDR3 DNA. D genes are given only for firm matches. For some rows the clone size is stated as once, few or many, or as a class when expanded; others skip it.

>TRBJ2-7|-|-|TRBV7-9
CASSLDGARMFGEQYF
TGTGCCAGCAGCTTAGATGGGGCCAGGATGTTCGGCGAGCAGTACTTC
>TRBJ2-5|-|-|TRBV5-6
CASSFLAGFKFETQYF
TGTGCCAGCAGCTTTTTGGCAGGTTTTAAATTTGAGACCCAGTACTTC
>TRBJ2-7|TRBD2|-|TRBV7-2
CASSLTFGTSGHSYEQYF
TGTGCCAGCAGCTTAACCTTCGGGACTAGCGGACACTCCTACGAGCAGTACTTC
>TRBJ1-1|TRBD1|-|TRBV7-9
CASSLGQGLNTEAFF
TGTGCCAGCAGCTTGGGACAGGGTTTGAACACTGAAGCTTTCTTT
>TRBJ1-6|TRBD1|-|TRBV5-1
CASSLEDRESPLHF
TGCGCCAGCAGCTTGGAGGACAGGGAATCACCCCTCCACTTT
>TRBJ2-5|TRBD2|-|TRBV19
CASSGRLAGGPETQYF
TGTGCCAGTAGTGGCAGACTAGCGGGAGGGCCAGAGACCCAGTACTTC
>TRBJ2-7|-|-|TRBV18
CASSESGGYEQYF
TGTGCCAGCTCCGAAAGCGGCGGCTACGAGCAGTACTTC
>TRBJ2-1|TRBD2|-|TRBV5-5
CASSRPGLGNEQFF
TGTGCCAGCAGCCGCCCGGGACTAGGGAATGAGCAGTTCTTC
>TRBJ2-2|-|-|TRBV19
CATLKLPNTGELFF
TGTGCCACCCTGAAACTACCGAACACCGGGGAGCTGTTTTTT
>TRBJ1-2|TRBD1|-|TRBV6-5
CASSYSQGAGYGYTF
TGTGCCAGCAGTTACTCTCAGGGGGCCGGCTATGGCTACACCTTC
>TRBJ2-2|-|many|TRBV7-9
CASSLGRGAGELFF
TGTGCCAGCAGCTTAGGCAGGGGCGCCGGGGAGCTGTTTTTT
>TRBJ2-7|TRBD2|-|TRBV6-2/TRBV6-3
CASSYSRTRRTEQYF
TGTGCCAGCAGTTACTCCCGGACTAGAAGGACCGAGCAGTACTTC
>TRBJ1-1|-|few|TRBV24-1
CATSVGEVGGEAFF
TGTGCCACCAGTGTGGGGGAAGTGGGGGGAGAAGCTTTCTTT
>TRBJ2-3|-|-|TRBV4-2
CASSRGPGLWSTDTQYF
TGTGCCAGCAGCCGCGGTCCGGGGTTGTGGAGCACAGATACGCAGTATTTT
>TRBJ2-1|-|few|TRBV6-5
CASSRDYNEQFF
TGTGCCAGCAGCCGGGACTACAATGAGCAGTTCTTC
>TRBJ1-4|-|-|TRBV7-7
CASSPRAGLGEKLFF
TGTGCCAGCAGCCCCAGGGCGGGGTTAGGTGAAAAACTGTTTTTT
>TRBJ2-1|-|-|TRBV9
CASSSGSYNEQFF
TGTGCCAGCAGCTCCGGGTCGTACAATGAGCAGTTCTTC
>TRBJ1-2|-|-|TRBV11-1
CASSFEGRDGYTF
TGTGCCAGCAGCTTTGAGGGCAGAGATGGCTACACCTTC
>TRBJ1-2|-|-|TRBV18
CASSPGRDFIYGYTF
TGTGCCAGCTCACCGGGTAGGGACTTCATCTATGGCTACACCTTC
>TRBJ1-3|TRBD1|-|TRBV20-1
CSASPGTGVGNTIYF
TGCAGTGCTAGTCCGGGGACAGGAGTTGGAAACACCATATATTTT
>TRBJ2-1|TRBD1|-|TRBV19
CASSLRDRVRDEQFF
TGTGCCAGTAGCCTCCGGGACAGGGTACGCGATGAGCAGTTCTTC
>TRBJ2-2|TRBD2|-|TRBV29-1
CSARLAGGGTGELFF
TGCAGCGCCCGACTAGCGGGAGGAGGGACCGGGGAGCTGTTTTTT
>TRBJ1-5|-|-|TRBV19
CATSDSGFGNQPQHF
TGTGCCACCTCGGACAGCGGTTTCGGCAATCAGCCCCAGCATTTT
>TRBJ1-5|TRBD1|-|TRBV12-3/TRBV12-4
CASSTGAGIRHF
TGTGCCAGCAGCACAGGGGCGGGAATAAGGCATTTT
>TRBJ2-3|TRBD1|-|TRBV24-1
CATSDSGRGQDPLAQYF
TGTGCCACCAGTGATTCCGGTCGGGGACAGGATCCGCTGGCGCAGTATTTT
>TRBJ2-3|-|-|TRBV27
CASSRRSTAATTDTQYF
TGTGCCAGCAGTCGCCGCTCGACAGCAGCTACAACAGATACGCAGTATTTT
>TRBJ2-3|-|-|TRBV4-2
CASSQEWSVGTDTQYF
TGTGCCAGCAGCCAAGAGTGGAGCGTGGGCACAGATACGCAGTATTTT
>TRBJ1-6|-|once|TRBV5-4
CASSLGRGLSSPLHF
TGTGCCAGCAGCCTCGGCAGGGGCCTAAGCTCACCCCTCCACTTT
>TRBJ2-3|TRBD2|-|TRBV2
CAGGVTVDTQYF
TGTGCCGGGGGGGTTACGGTGGATACGCAGTATTTT
>TRBJ2-3|TRBD2|-|TRBV7-2
CASSPGLAGVTDTQYF
TGTGCCAGCAGCCCGGGACTAGCGGGAGTTACAGATACGCAGTATTTT
>TRBJ2-7|-|-|TRBV10-1
CASSRSGSTYEQYF
TGCGCCAGCAGTAGGTCAGGTTCGACCTACGAGCAGTACTTC
>TRBJ2-2|TRBD1|-|TRBV12-3/TRBV12-4
CASGQGITGELFF
TGTGCCAGTGGACAGGGGATCACCGGGGAGCTGTTTTTT
>TRBJ1-1|TRBD1|-|TRBV18
CASSPFPGQEGEAFF
TGTGCCAGCTCACCATTCCCGGGACAGGAGGGTGAAGCTTTCTTT
>TRBJ2-7|TRBD1|-|TRBV9
CASSETGAGTQYF
TGTGCCAGCAGCGAAACAGGGGCCGGTACTCAGTACTTC
>TRBJ1-4|-|-|TRBV24-1
CATSDAGSTNEKLFF
TGTGCCACCAGTGATGCGGGATCAACTAATGAAAAACTGTTTTTT
>TRBJ1-1|-|few|TRBV6-5
CASGGTGRAEAFF
TGTGCCAGCGGAGGGACGGGAAGGGCCGAAGCTTTCTTT
>TRBJ1-1|-|-|TRBV6-5
CASSYVGTHTEAFF
TGTGCCAGCAGTTACGTGGGCACACACACTGAAGCTTTCTTT
>TRBJ2-4|-|-|TRBV28
CASSLGGPPGPIQYF
TGTGCCAGCAGTTTAGGAGGGCCACCAGGTCCCATTCAGTACTTC
>TRBJ1-2|-|-|TRBV20-1
CSASLAWPDYGYTF
TGCAGTGCTAGTTTGGCCTGGCCCGACTATGGCTACACCTTC
>TRBJ2-1|TRBD1|-|TRBV19
CASSIGQGALNEQFF
TGTGCCAGTAGTATCGGGCAGGGGGCGCTCAATGAGCAGTTCTTC
>TRBJ2-7|TRBD1|once|TRBV12-3/TRBV12-4
CASGTGTVYEQYF
TGTGCCAGCGGAACCGGGACAGTCTACGAGCAGTACTTC
>TRBJ1-4|-|-|TRBV5-5
CASSLDRANEKLFF
TGTGCCAGCAGCTTGGACCGGGCTAATGAAAAACTGTTTTTT
>TRBJ1-3|-|-|TRBV4-1
CASSQDMADTIYF
TGCGCCAGCAGCCAAGATATGGCGGACACCATATATTTT
>TRBJ1-2|TRBD1|-|TRBV9
CASSAPAHGQGASNYGYTF
TGTGCCAGCAGCGCCCCCGCACACGGACAGGGGGCCTCTAACTATGGCTACACCTTC
>TRBJ1-2|-|once|TRBV15
CATSRDGYGEEFSYGYTF
TGTGCCACCAGCAGAGATGGTTATGGGGAGGAGTTCTCCTATGGCTACACCTTC
>TRBJ1-3|-|-|TRBV10-2
CASSEPDSGNTIYF
TGCGCCAGCAGTGAGCCGGACAGTGGAAACACCATATATTTT
>TRBJ2-7|TRBD1|-|TRBV7-8
CASSRDREYYEQYF
TGTGCCAGCAGCCGGGACAGGGAATACTACGAGCAGTACTTC
>TRBJ1-3|TRBD1|-|TRBV19
CASRQGAAGNTIYF
TGTGCCAGTAGGCAGGGGGCTGCTGGAAACACCATATATTTT
>TRBJ2-5|TRBD2|-|TRBV5-1
CASSPALAGGVETQYF
TGCGCCAGCAGCCCGGCCTTAGCGGGAGGGGTGGAGACCCAGTACTTC
>TRBJ1-6|-|-|TRBV5-1
CASSLAYTAGVSATLHF
TGCGCCAGCAGCTTGGCCTATACAGCAGGGGTTTCGGCCACCCTCCACTTT